The clone carrying this T cell receptor beta chain was found many times. Its antigen is unidentified. This sample was taken from a study of T cells after yellow fever vaccination. Study overall: Libraries from low-cell-number fractions were prepared with the SMART-Seq v4 Ultra Low Input RNA kit.

Per germline, CDR1 SSHAT and CDR2 FNYEAQ (reference sequence). The CDR3 is 15 amino acids. The V gene end was trimmed by 3 bases and the J gene end by 6 bases; junction bases not matched to a gene: 8. General study findings and limits: In post-booster samples, most primary-vaccination clones reappeared (approximately 96% CD4, about 90% CD8). Bulk-population clonotypes that are abundant could appear as contaminants in FACS-sorted repertoires.

In TCRdb, the 5' RACE reads were re-called with MiXCR into one record per CDR3 protein. The sample yields a few hundred thousand distinct CDR3 sequences, over 4.5% seen once. V gene TRBV7-7 combines with J gene TRBJ2-7; TRBD2 matches 10 bases. The sample here was CD4+ T cells sorted from PBMCs, taken on the day of the yellow fever booster vaccination. The clonotype was recovered from a man aged 18 to 29 who received the YFV17D yellow fever vaccine. The CDR3 DNA reads TGTGCCAGCAGCTTCTCTAAAGCGGGGGGGATCGAGCAGTACTTC. Translated: CASSFSKAGGIEQYF. The full variable domain, with the rest looked up from reference TRBV7-7 and TRBJ2-7, is GAGVSQSPRYKVTKRGQDVTLRCDPISSHATLYWYQQALGQGPEFLTYFNYEAQPDKSGLPSDRFSAERPEGSISTLTIQRTEQRDSAMYRCASSFSKAGGIEQYFGPGTRLTVT.